The rows below give T cell receptor beta chains drawn from one sample of a study of cytomegalovirus exposure and HLA in healthy donors. The assay was immunoSEQ multiplex PCR, and TCRdb's table has in-frame clones only and misses some. The sample yields roughly 110,000 clones, around 67% seen once. Sequencing input: PBMCs. These receptors all stem from a woman aged 40 to 50 in good health and CMV-seropositive. CDR3s include the opening cysteine and the closing phenylalanine or tryptophan. The order of the fields is D gene, V gene, clone size, J gene, CDR3 protein, CDR3 DNA. The D gene is left open where the match is weak. For some rows the clone size is stated as once, few or many, or as a class when expanded; others skip it.

>-|TRBV10-3|-|TRBJ1-1
CAIRWGEGTEAFF
TGTGCCATCAGATGGGGGGAAGGCACTGAAGCTTTCTTT
>TRBD1|TRBV5-1|-|TRBJ2-7
CASSHGTVIYEQYF
TGCGCCAGCAGCCACGGGACAGTGATCTACGAGCAGTACTTC
>-|TRBV6-5|-|TRBJ1-1
CASSYSRGLEAFF
TGTGCCAGCAGTTACTCGAGGGGACTTGAAGCTTTCTTT
>TRBD2|TRBV7-2|-|TRBJ2-1
CASSWLAGGHNEQFF
TGTGCCAGCAGCTGGTTAGCGGGGGGACACAATGAGCAGTTCTTC
>-|TRBV7-9|-|TRBJ1-6
CASSPRQGENSPLHF
TGTGCCAGCAGCCCAAGGCAGGGCGAAAATTCACCCCTCCACTTT
>TRBD1|TRBV30|-|TRBJ1-1
CAWSPGGPEAFF
TGTGCCTGGAGCCCAGGGGGCCCTGAAGCTTTCTTT
>-|TRBV6-1|-|TRBJ2-3
CASRRGGQSTDTQYF
TGTGCCAGCAGGAGGGGCGGACAGAGCACAGATACGCAGTATTTT
>TRBD2|TRBV4-1|-|TRBJ2-7
CASSRLAGSYEQYF
TGCGCCAGCAGTCGACTAGCGGGGTCCTACGAGCAGTACTTC
>-|TRBV5-1|-|TRBJ1-4
CASSPQLNAQGEKLFF
TGCGCCAGCAGCCCCCAGTTGAATGCCCAGGGGGAAAAACTGTTTTTT
>-|TRBV9|few|TRBJ1-4
CASSVGEISNEKLFF
TGTGCCAGCAGCGTAGGAGAGATATCTAATGAAAAACTGTTTTTT
>-|TRBV13|-|TRBJ2-7
CASSLLGRGWYEQYF
TGTGCCAGCAGCTTACTGGGCAGGGGATGGTACGAGCAGTACTTC
>TRBD2|TRBV18|-|TRBJ2-7
CASSSPGTSGGTYEQYF
TGTGCCAGCTCTAGCCCGGGGACTAGCGGGGGCACCTACGAGCAGTACTTC
>TRBD1|TRBV7-8|-|TRBJ1-1
CASSFAAGGNTEAFF
TGTGCCAGCTCCTTCGCCGCAGGGGGGAACACTGAAGCTTTCTTT
>-|TRBV6-1|-|TRBJ2-2
CASRATGNTGELFF
TGTGCCAGCAGGGCGACAGGGAACACCGGGGAGCTGTTTTTT
>-|TRBV27|few|TRBJ1-4
CASSLRNIGEKLFF
TGTGCCAGCAGTTTACGAAACATTGGTGAAAAACTGTTTTTT
>TRBD1|TRBV5-1|-|TRBJ1-1
CASSSTHRTGRAMNTEAFF
TGCGCCAGCAGCTCGACCCATAGGACAGGACGAGCTATGAACACTGAAGCTTTCTTT
>TRBD1|TRBV29-1|-|TRBJ1-2
CSGQGIYGYTF
TGCAGCGGACAGGGGATTTATGGCTACACCTTC
>-|TRBV18|-|TRBJ2-5
CASSLVTLPLGVETQYF
TGTGCCAGCTCCCTTGTGACCCTTCCTCTCGGAGTCGAGACCCAGTACTTC
>TRBD2|TRBV5-6|-|TRBJ2-7
CASSLALAGGPYEQYF
TGTGCCAGCAGCTTGGCTCTAGCGGGGGGCCCCTACGAGCAGTACTTC
>TRBD1|TRBV5-4|-|TRBJ1-2
CASSLDAGGDGYTF
TGTGCCAGCAGCTTGGATGCAGGGGGCGATGGCTACACCTTC
>TRBD1|TRBV11-2|-|TRBJ2-5
CASSWGQFQETQYF
TGTGCCAGCAGCTGGGGACAGTTCCAAGAGACCCAGTACTTC
>-|TRBV2|-|TRBJ2-7
CASSVTGLYEQYF
TGTGCCAGCAGTGTTACAGGCCTCTACGAGCAGTACTTC
>-|TRBV10-3|-|TRBJ1-2
CATSTDSNYGYTF
TGTGCCACCTCGACAGATTCTAACTATGGCTACACCTTC
>TRBD1|TRBV25-1|-|TRBJ1-2
CASSEYRLTGAGYTF
TGTGCCAGCAGTGAATATAGGCTAACAGGGGCGGGCTACACCTTC
>-|TRBV18|-|TRBJ1-2
CASSPSREGNYGYTF
TGTGCCAGCTCACCGTCTAGGGAGGGCAACTATGGCTACACCTTC
>-|TRBV11-2|-|TRBJ1-3
CASSWRGLDGNTIYF
TGTGCCAGCAGCTGGCGGGGGCTTGATGGAAACACCATATATTTT
>-|TRBV4-3|-|TRBJ1-1
CASSQGPGLADTEAFF
TGCGCCAGCAGCCAAGGTCCGGGTCTGGCGGACACTGAAGCTTTCTTT
>-|TRBV14|few|TRBJ1-1
CASSRSVMNTEAFF
TGTGCCAGCAGCCGTAGTGTCATGAACACTGAAGCTTTCTTT
>-|TRBV21-1|-|TRBJ1-5
CASSKTKRETGAWQPQHF
TGTGCCAGCAGCAAAACTAAGCGGGAGACAGGTGCGTGGCAGCCCCAGCATTTT
>-|TRBV27|-|TRBJ1-5
CASSFQWYQPQHF
TGTGCCAGCAGTTTTCAGTGGTATCAGCCCCAGCATTTT
>-|TRBV5-5|-|TRBJ1-2
CASSSDSTNYGYTF
TGTGCCAGCAGCTCAGACAGCACTAACTATGGCTACACCTTC
>-|TRBV19|-|TRBJ1-1
CASRPPVNTEAFF
TGTGCCAGTAGACCGCCGGTTAACACTGAAGCTTTCTTT
>-|TRBV2|few|TRBJ1-5
CASSQYGYSNQPQHF
TGTGCCAGCAGCCAATACGGGTATAGCAATCAGCCCCAGCATTTT
>TRBD1|TRBV2|once|TRBJ2-7
CAVGQAYEQYF
TGTGCCGTCGGACAGGCCTACGAGCAGTACTTC
>-|TRBV7-9|-|TRBJ1-1
CASSSGGVAAFF
TGTGCCAGCAGCTCCGGGGGGGTAGCAGCTTTCTTT
>-|TRBV9|-|TRBJ1-1
CASSPSGTLNTEAFF
TGTGCCAGCAGCCCAAGCGGGACATTGAACACTGAAGCTTTCTTT
>-|TRBV6-1|-|TRBJ2-7
CASSEEASASYEQYF
TGTGCCAGCAGTGAAGAGGCCAGCGCTTCCTACGAGCAGTACTTC
>-|TRBV9|-|TRBJ2-5
CASSVGQTRGETQYF
TGTGCCAGCAGCGTGGGCCAAACTCGGGGAGAGACCCAGTACTTC
>TRBD1|TRBV7-7|-|TRBJ2-1
CASCSGTGDCNEQFF
TGTGCTAGCTGCTCCGGGACAGGGGACTGCAATGAGCAGTTCTTC
>-|TRBV5-1|-|TRBJ1-2
CASSLEGVQGYTF
TGCGCCAGCAGCTTGGAAGGGGTCCAGGGCTACACCTTC
>-|TRBV2|-|TRBJ2-1
CASSPGLAYNEQFF
TGTGCCAGCAGTCCGGGACTTGCCTACAATGAGCAGTTCTTC
>TRBD1|TRBV30|-|TRBJ1-4
CAWSRTGSNEKLFF
TGTGCCTGGAGCCGGACAGGGAGCAATGAAAAACTGTTTTTT
>TRBD2|TRBV6-1|few|TRBJ2-1
CASSESRGAGTDNEQFF
TGTGCCAGCAGTGAATCGAGGGGAGCGGGGACCGACAATGAGCAGTTCTTC
>TRBD1|TRBV29-1|-|TRBJ1-1
CSVGMEQGVGTEAFF
TGCAGCGTTGGCATGGAACAGGGGGTCGGCACTGAAGCTTTCTTT
>-|TRBV2|-|TRBJ1-4
CASSDIVSNEKLFF
TGTGCCAGCAGTGATATCGTGAGTAATGAAAAACTGTTTTTT
>-|TRBV6-5|few|TRBJ2-7
CASSRSASSYEQYF
TGTGCCAGCAGCCGCTCCGCCAGCTCCTACGAGCAGTACTTC
>TRBD1|TRBV6-5|-|TRBJ2-7
CASSLDRGLYEQYF
TGTGCCAGCAGTTTGGACAGGGGGCTCTACGAGCAGTACTTC
>-|TRBV6-1|-|TRBJ1-3
CASSEAGGDSAGNTIYF
TGTGCCAGCAGTGAAGCAGGGGGGGACTCCGCTGGAAACACCATATATTTT
>TRBD1|TRBV28|-|TRBJ1-5
CASSSGQGSQPQHF
TGTGCCAGCAGTTCGGGACAGGGGTCTCAGCCCCAGCATTTT
>-|TRBV4-1|-|TRBJ2-1
CASSDYSYNEQFF
TGCGCCAGCAGTGACTATTCCTACAATGAGCAGTTCTTC
>TRBD1|TRBV4-1|-|TRBJ1-1
CASSQEGRGTEAFF
TGCGCCAGCAGCCAAGAGGGCAGGGGGACGGAAGCTTTCTTT